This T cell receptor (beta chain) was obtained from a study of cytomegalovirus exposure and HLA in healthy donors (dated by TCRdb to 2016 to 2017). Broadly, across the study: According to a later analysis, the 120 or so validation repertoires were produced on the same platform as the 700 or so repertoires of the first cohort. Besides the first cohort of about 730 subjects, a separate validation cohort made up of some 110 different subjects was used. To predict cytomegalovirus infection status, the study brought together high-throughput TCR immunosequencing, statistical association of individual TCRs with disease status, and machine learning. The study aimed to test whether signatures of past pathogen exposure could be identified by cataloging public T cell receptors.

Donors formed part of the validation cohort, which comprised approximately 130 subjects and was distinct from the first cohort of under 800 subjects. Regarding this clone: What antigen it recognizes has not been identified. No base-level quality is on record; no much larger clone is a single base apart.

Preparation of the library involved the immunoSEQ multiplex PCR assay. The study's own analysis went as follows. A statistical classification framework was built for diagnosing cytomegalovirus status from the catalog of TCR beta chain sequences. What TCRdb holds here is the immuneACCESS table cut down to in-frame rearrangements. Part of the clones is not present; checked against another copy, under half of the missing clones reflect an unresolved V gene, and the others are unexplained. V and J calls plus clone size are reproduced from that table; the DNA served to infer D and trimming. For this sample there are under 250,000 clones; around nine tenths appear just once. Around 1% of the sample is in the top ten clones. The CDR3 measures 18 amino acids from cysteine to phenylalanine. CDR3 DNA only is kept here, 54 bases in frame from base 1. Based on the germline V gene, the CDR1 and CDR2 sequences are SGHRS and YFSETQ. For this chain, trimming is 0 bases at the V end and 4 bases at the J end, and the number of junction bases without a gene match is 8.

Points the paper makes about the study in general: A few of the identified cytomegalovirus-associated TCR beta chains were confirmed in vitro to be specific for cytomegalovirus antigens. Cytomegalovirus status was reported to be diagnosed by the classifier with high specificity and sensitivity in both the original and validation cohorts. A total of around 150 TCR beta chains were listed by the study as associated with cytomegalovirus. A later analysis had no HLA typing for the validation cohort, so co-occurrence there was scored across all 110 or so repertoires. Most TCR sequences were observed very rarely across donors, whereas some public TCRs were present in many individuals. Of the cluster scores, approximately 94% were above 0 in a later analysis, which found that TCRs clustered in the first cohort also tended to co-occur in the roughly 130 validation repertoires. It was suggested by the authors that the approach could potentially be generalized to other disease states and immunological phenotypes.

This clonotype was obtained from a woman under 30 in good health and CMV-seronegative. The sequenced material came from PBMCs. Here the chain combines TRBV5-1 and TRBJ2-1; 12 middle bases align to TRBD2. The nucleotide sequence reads TGCGCCAGCAGCTTGGGGCTAGCGGGAGGGCATCAATACAATGAGCAGTTCTTC. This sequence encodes CASSLGLAGGHQYNEQFF.